This TCR beta chain was observed in a study of T cells in localized non-small cell lung cancer. The assay was immunoSEQ multiplex PCR, and TCRdb's table has in-frame clones only and misses some. The table lists around 25,000 clones, 92% of them singletons. The CDR3 loop spans 16 amino acids. CDR1 is MDHEN and CDR2 is SYDVKM in the germline V gene. Deletions cut 2 bases from V and 2 bases from J, with 13 bases between. As for this clone: The antigen remains undetermined.

Findings and limits, study-wide: T cell clonality was highest in uninvolved adjacent lung, above tumor. Sequencing, confined to only one tumor region, leaves heterogeneity possible.

The rearrangement joins TRBV28 to TRBJ1-5, with a possible D match to TRBD1 (6 bases). The input for sequencing was peripheral blood, taken before any cancer treatment. The sequence was collected from a man aged 35-69 years with stage III squamous cell lung carcinoma. The CDR3 DNA follows: TGTGCCAGCAGTTTAGGAGGCAGGGGAGGCAATCAGCCCCAGCATTTT. As protein: CASSLGGRGGNQPQHF.